This TCR beta chain was profiled in a study of CD8 T cells in ankylosing spondylitis. Study-wide findings and caveats: A TCR beta motif of under 10 highly homologous variants appeared characteristic of ankylosing spondylitis blood. Matched ankylosing spondylitis synovial fluid reportedly showed significant enrichment of disease-linked clones.

For TCR beta, libraries came from quantitative 5'-RACE with molecular barcodes. MiXCR was run by TCRdb on the 5' RACE reads, yielding one entry per CDR3 protein. In the table there are under 550,000 distinct CDR3 sequences, around 26% of which are singletons. There are 14 residues in the CDR3. V gave up 5 bases and J gave up 5 bases, with 16 bases separating them. The V gene's germline CDR1 is DFQATT and CDR2 SNEGSKA (reference sequence). This clonotype was seen a handful of times. What it recognizes is unknown. Sequencing input: blood, either unsorted or a sorted T cell fraction (not recorded which). The sequence was obtained from a male donor with ankylosing spondylitis. The rearrangement uses TRBV20-1 and TRBJ1-5; tentative D call: TRBD1 (6 bases). CDR3 protein: CSARTGNSYQPQHF. CDR3 in DNA: TGCAGTGCTCGTACAGGGAACAGTTATCAGCCCCAGCATTTT.